The 10 T cell receptor beta chains listed next were all sequenced from one sample in a study of T cells in Graves' hyperthyroidism and ophthalmopathy. RNA transcripts provided the source from which TCR beta CDR3 regions were amplified. Using the HTBI primer set, a first-round RT-PCR was run on the TCR CDR3. In TCRdb, the multiplex PCR reads were re-called with MiXCR into one record per CDR3 protein. The sample consists of about 400,000 distinct CDR3 sequences, about 15% of them appearing once. Sequences were obtained from blood. Receptors originate from a woman aged 30 to 39 with Graves' hyperthyroidism.

This clonotype has at least ten counts. The chain uses TRBV5-1 and TRBJ1-2; D remains ambiguous. Per germline, CDR1 SGHRS and CDR2 YFSETQ. V was cut by 4 bases and J by 4 bases, with 14 bases left in between. The CDR3 runs to 14 residues. CDR3 nucleotides: TGCGCCAGCAGCCAGACGACGAGTGGCTATGGCTACACCTTC. Amino acids: CASSQTTSGYGYTF.

This clonotype appeared a single time. CDR3 nucleotides: TGTGCCAGCAGGGAAGAAGGTGTAGCGAGTGAGCAGTTCTTC. Translating gives CASREEGVASEQFF. The chain joins TRBV11-2 to TRBJ2-1; tentatively, D is TRBD2 (5 bases). There are 14 residues in the CDR3. CDR1 is SGHAT, CDR2 FQNNGV, per germline. V dropped 6 bases and J dropped 9 bases, with 18 bases sitting between them. The full variable domain, in which reference TRBV11-2 and TRBJ2-1 provide the parts outside the CDR3, is EAGVAQSPRYKIIEKRQSVAFWCNPISGHATLYWYQQILGQGPKLLIQFQNNGVVDDSQLPKDRFSAERLKGVDSTLKIQPAKLEDSAVYLCASREEGVASEQFFGPGTRLTVL.

This clonotype was observed at least ten times. The genes are TRBV30 and TRBJ2-2; TRBD2 matches 7 bases. The CDR3 sequence is 14 residues long. J was trimmed by 7 bases and V by 5 bases; bases with no gene match: 10. Germline-derived CDR1 and CDR2 are GTSNPN and SVGIG (reference sequence). CDR3 bases: TGTGCCTGGGAGACAGCGGGAAGGGGCGGGGAGCTGTTTTTT. Translated: CAWETAGRGGELFF.

This clonotype was seen ten or more times. The J gene is TRBJ1-5, the V gene TRBV2; a weak D match, TRBD1 (5 bases). The V gene lost 4 bases and the J gene lost 11 bases, with 9 bases spanning the gap. This CDR3 comprises 11 residues. CDR1 is SNHLY and CDR2 is FYNNEI in the germline V gene. The CDR3 here is CASSGRQTQHF. CDR3 sequence (DNA): TGTGCCAGCAGTGGGCGACAGACCCAGCATTTT.

Many counts were recorded for this clonotype. The chain joins TRBV2 to TRBJ2-1; 9 nucleotides match TRBD2. Losses at the gene ends were 2 bases for V and 2 bases for J; bases not matched to a gene: 1. The CDR3 is 15 amino acids. The germline gives CDR1 SNHLY, CDR2 FYNNEI. CDR3 nucleotides: TGTGCCAGCAGTGAACTAGCGGGAACCTACAATGAGCAGTTCTTC. Amino acid sequence: CASSELAGTYNEQFF.

With regard to this clonotype: The junction and the germline gene differ at one end; a read error may be behind it. The chain joins TRBV28 to TRBJ1-5; perhaps TRBD1 as D (5 bases). Germline-derived CDR1 and CDR2 are MDHEN and SYDVKM. The CDR3 extends over 15 amino acids. CDR3 in DNA: TGTGCCAGCAGTTTGAGGCCAAGGGGAGGTCAGCCCCGGCATTTT. It specifies CASSLRPRGGQPRHF.

This clonotype came up a few times. The chain has TRBV10-2 and TRBJ2-2; 7 bases match TRBD2. Germline V gives CDR1 WSHSY, CDR2 SAAADI. This CDR3 region has 16 residues. J gave up 5 bases and V 10 bases, and 16 bases lay outside the gene matches. CDR3 in amino acids: CATNSREGAITGELFF. The CDR3 nucleotides are TGCGCCACCAATTCAAGGGAGGGCGCAATAACCGGGGAGCTGTTTTTT.

This clonotype has at least ten counts. One base away lies a much larger clone, so this may be a sequencing read error. The chain carries TRBV2 and TRBJ2-3; D may be TRBD1 (6 bases). Germline CDR1 and CDR2: SNHLY and FYNNEI. This CDR3 is 13 amino acids long. CDR3 amino acids: CPSSFTGLDTQYF. The CDR3 coding sequence is TGTCCCAGCAGTTTTACAGGGTTAGATACGCAGTATTTT.

This chain joins TRBV7-8 and TRBJ2-3; 9 bases agree with TRBD2. The CDR3 sequence is 18 residues long. The ends lost 1 base at V and 6 bases at J; junction bases unmatched: 14. Per the germline V gene, CDR1 is SGHVS and CDR2 is FQNEAQ. The CDR3: CASSLDARLAAPGDTQYF. CDR3 coding DNA: TGTGCCAGCAGCTTAGACGCCCGACTAGCGGCCCCCGGGGATACGCAGTATTTT.

The chain recombines TRBV3-1 with TRBJ2-3, with D possibly matching TRBD1 (5 bases). V dropped 1 base and J dropped 3 bases, with 11 bases sitting between them. CDR1 is LGHDT, CDR2 YNNKEL, per germline (reference sequence). The CDR3 is 15 amino acids. For the CDR3, the DNA is TGTGCCAGCAGCCAAGGGGGCCGTCGGACAGATACGCAGTATTTT. Residues: CASSQGGRRTDTQYF.